This T cell receptor beta chain is drawn from a study of blood T cell repertoires in COVID-19. Study-wide background: Collection of acute and convalescent COVID-19 samples took place in the United States, Italy and Spain. PBMCs, B-cell-depleted T cells, or T cells provided the cDNA or gDNA that made up the material.

The CDR3 runs 14 residues. V was clipped by 4 bases and J by 4 bases; unmatched bases: 5. CDR1 is SGHTA and CDR2 is FQGTGA in the germline V gene. Exposed enrollees encountered a COVID-19 case at some point within 2 weeks before study entry. TCRdb keeps only in-frame clones here, not all; method: immunoSEQ multiplex PCR. Of about 220,000 clones in the sample, about four fifths were seen once. This clonotype was obtained from a woman aged 40-49 years who had been exposed to COVID-19. The chain combines TRBV7-3 with TRBJ1-2, with 8 bases lining up with TRBD1. Source material: PBMCs or T cells enriched from blood (not recorded which). As DNA, the CDR3 is TGTGCCAGCAGCTCCGGGACAGGTACCTATGGCTACACCTTC. Translation gives CASSSGTGTYGYTF.